The 25 T cell receptor beta chains below all came from one sample that was sequenced in a study of blood T cell repertoires in COVID-19. Clones were sequenced by immunoSEQ multiplex PCR, and TCRdb holds only the in-frame ones, with some missing. The table lists about 92,000 clones, approximately 88% of them singletons. The source material was peripheral blood. The receptor set was obtained from a woman in her sixties with COVID-19, enrolled during active disease.

The chain couples TRBV6-5 to TRBJ1-2, with a possible D match to TRBD1 (6 bases). Germline CDR1 reads MNHEY; CDR2 reads SVGAGI. The CDR3 totals 15 residues. V was shortened by 2 bases and J by 6 bases, with 16 bases between the two germline ends. The DNA for the CDR3 is TGTGCCAGCAGTTACCAGGGGCCGGGGCCAAATGGCTACACCTTC. It encodes CASSYQGPGPNGYTF.

This chain joins TRBV15 and TRBJ1-6, with no clear D. The CDR3 extends over 15 amino acids. V gave up 0 bases and J gave up 7 bases, with 10 bases separating them. CDR1 and CDR2 from the germline V gene are LNHNV and YYDKDF (reference sequence). The CDR3 loop is CATSRDPTVNSPLHF. The CDR3 coding sequence is TGTGCCACCAGCAGAGATCCTACAGTGAATTCACCCCTCCACTTT.

The chain carries TRBV6-5 and TRBJ1-6; D is undetermined. The CDR3 length is 16 residues. Trimming removed 0 bases from V and 5 bases from J, with 11 bases in between. The V gene's germline CDR1 is MNHEY and CDR2 SVGAGI. CDR3: CASSYSGQVNNSPLHF. In DNA, the CDR3 is TGTGCCAGCAGTTACTCCGGTCAGGTGAATAATTCACCCCTCCACTTT.

V and J are TRBV18 and TRBJ1-4; D ambiguous. The CDR3 has 17 residues. Trimming left V 2 bases short and J 0 bases short, with 13 bases between. Per the germline V gene, CDR1 is KGHSH and CDR2 is LQKENI. The CDR3 bases are TGTGCCAGCTCACCATTTACGGGAGGAGCAACTAATGAAAAACTGTTTTTT. It encodes CASSPFTGGATNEKLFF.

The table lists this clone with a count of one. CDR3 DNA sequence: TGCGCCAGCAGCCAAAGGACAGGGAACACCGGGGAGCTGTTTTTT. Amino acids: CASSQRTGNTGELFF. The chain employs TRBV4-3 and TRBJ2-2, with 7 positions matching TRBD1. The CDR3 is 15 amino acids. With 2 bases clipped from V and 1 base from J, the junction kept 1 base outside the gene matches. The V gene's germline CDR1 is LGHNA and CDR2 YSLEER.

The rearrangement joins TRBV10-3 to TRBJ1-3; TRBD1 might be the D (5 bases). The V gene lost 6 bases and the J gene lost 9 bases, with 15 bases spanning the gap. CDR1 and CDR2 from the germline V gene are ENHRY and SYGVKD. The CDR3 is 13 amino acids. The CDR3 loop reads CAIRDGPGGTIYF. CDR3 sequence (DNA): TGTGCCATCAGGGACGGGCCGGGGGGCACCATATATTTT.

The CDR3 nucleotides read TGTGCCATCAGCCTTAGCGGGGGGGAATACGAGCAGTACTTC. Translating it yields CAISLSGGEYEQYF. The rearrangement links TRBV10-3 to TRBJ2-7, with 11 positions matching TRBD2. This CDR3 has 14 residues. V shed 6 bases and J 4 bases; nucleotides not matched to a gene: 5. Germline values: CDR1 ENHRY, CDR2 SYGVKD.

The V call is TRBV15, the J call TRBJ1-4; D unclear. The V gene's germline CDR1 is LNHNV and CDR2 YYDKDF (reference sequence). This CDR3 is 14 amino acids long. Trimming stripped 0 bases from V and 7 bases from J, with 9 bases between. The CDR3 protein is CATSRDPRGEKLFF. Written as DNA, the CDR3 is TGTGCCACCAGCAGAGATCCCCGAGGTGAAAAACTGTTTTTT.

The rearrangement links TRBV7-9 to TRBJ2-7; D is ambiguous. Germline-derived CDR1 and CDR2 are SEHNR and FQNEAQ (reference sequence). Trimming pared 5 bases from V and 4 bases from J, leaving 9 bases between. The CDR3 loop spans 12 amino acids. As DNA, the CDR3 is TGTGCCAGCAGCCCAACAACGTACGAGCAGTACTTC. It yields the protein CASSPTTYEQYF.

The chain is built from TRBV5-1 and TRBJ2-4; 7 positions agree with TRBD2. The CDR3 has 16 amino acids. Germline V lookup: CDR1 SGHRS, CDR2 YFSETQ. J was trimmed by 3 bases and V by 0 bases; bases with no gene match: 6. CDR3: CASSLGPLAGKNIQYF. The CDR3 DNA reads TGCGCCAGCAGCTTGGGGCCCTTAGCGGGCAAAAACATTCAGTACTTC.

The genes are TRBV27 and TRBJ1-1, with D possibly matching TRBD1 (6 bases). Trimming took off 11 bases at V and 4 bases at J, with 14 bases between the two ends. The CDR3 totals 12 residues. Germline V CDR1 and CDR2: MNHEY, SMNVEV (reference sequence). This CDR3 is CAVRAGATEAFF. The CDR3 DNA follows: TGTGCCGTCCGGGCGGGGGCCACTGAAGCTTTCTTT.

This chain links TRBV5-1 with TRBJ1-1; D is unresolved. This CDR3 is 14 amino acids long. Germline values: CDR1 SGHRS, CDR2 YFSETQ. V lost 4 bases and J lost 2, with 12 bases in between. CDR3 DNA sequence: TGCGCCAGCAGCCAACAACAGCCCAACACTGAAGCTTTCTTT. Encoded protein: CASSQQQPNTEAFF.

The genes are TRBV6-5 and TRBJ1-6; weak D call: TRBD1 (5 bases). Trimming left V 2 bases short and J 9 bases short, with 14 bases between. Germline V gene sequence: CDR1 MNHEY, CDR2 SVGAGI. CDR3 length: 15 residues. The DNA of the CDR3 is TGTGCCAGCAGTTACGTGCTGGGGAGGGGTTCACCCCTCCACTTT. Translated: CASSYVLGRGSPLHF.

The J gene is TRBJ2-5, the V gene TRBV29-1; 11 bases fit TRBD2. The CDR3 runs 14 residues. With 5 bases clipped from V and 5 bases from J, the junction kept 7 bases outside the gene matches. CDR1 and CDR2 from the germline V gene are SQVTM and ANQGSEA. CDR3 amino acids: CSVLLTSGVETQYF. In nucleotides, the CDR3 is TGCAGCGTTTTGTTGACTAGCGGGGTTGAGACCCAGTACTTC.

The chain carries TRBV2 and TRBJ1-5; D is unresolved. Germline assignment: CDR1 SNHLY and CDR2 FYNNEI. V lost 2 bases and J lost 6, with 14 bases in between. CDR3 length equals 15 residues. The CDR3 region is CASSERFQSLQPQHF. CDR3 DNA: TGTGCCAGCAGTGAAAGATTCCAGTCCCTTCAGCCCCAGCATTTT. The full variable domain, rest sourced from reference TRBV2 and TRBJ1-5, is EPEVTQTPSHQVTQMGQEVILRCVPISNHLYFYWYRQILGQKVEFLVSFYNNEISEKSEIFDDQFSVERPDGSNFTLKIRSTKLEDSAMYFCASSERFQSLQPQHFGDGTRLSIL.

This chain uses TRBV19 with TRBJ1-5; a weak D match, TRBD1 (5 bases). Deletions cut 4 bases from V and 2 bases from J, with 12 bases between. The CDR3 has 15 residues. Germline V gives CDR1 LNHDA, CDR2 SQIVND (reference sequence). The CDR3 nucleotides are TGTGCCAGTAGTACCCCCGCGGGGGGCAATCAGCCCCAGCATTTT. Its translation is CASSTPAGGNQPQHF.

The chain links TRBV7-9 to TRBJ2-5; weak D call: TRBD2 (5 bases). The CDR3 covers 14 residues. V shed 5 bases and J shed 5 bases, with 15 bases lying between them. Germline CDR1 and CDR2: SEHNR and FQNEAQ (reference sequence). Here the CDR3 DNA reads TGTGCCAGCAGCGGGAGCGGTTGGGCGGAGACCCAGTACTTC. It specifies CASSGSGWAETQYF.

This rearrangement joins TRBV6-2 or TRBV6-3 to TRBJ2-3, with TRBD1 as a possible D gene (6 bases). CDR1 is MNHEY, CDR2 SVGEGT, per germline. This CDR3 contains 17 residues. The V and J ends lost 6 bases and 0 bases respectively, with 19 bases between them. The CDR3 DNA reads as TGTGCCAGCAGCCCACAAAGGACAGCAACTAGCACAGATACGCAGTATTTT. Translated: CASSPQRTATSTDTQYF.

V and J are TRBV9 and TRBJ1-4; 8 nucleotides line up with TRBD1. There are 14 residues in the CDR3. CDR1 is SGDLS, CDR2 YYNGEE, per germline. Unmatched junction bases numbered 2, after V lost 2 bases and J lost 5 bases. CDR3 nucleotide sequence: TGTGCCAGCAGCGTTACAGGGGGGAATGAAAAACTGTTTTTT. It yields the protein CASSVTGGNEKLFF.

The chain combines TRBV24-1 with TRBJ2-3, with TRBD2 as a possible D gene (5 bases). V lost 9 bases, J lost 4 bases, and 10 bases lay in between. The CDR3 runs to 12 residues. CDR1 and CDR2 (germline): KGHDR, SFDVKD. CDR3 region: CATRGDADTQYF. CDR3 DNA sequence: TGTGCCACCCGGGGTGACGCAGATACGCAGTATTTT.

This clone showed up just a few times. The V and J genes are TRBV30 and TRBJ1-5; possibly TRBD1 for D (6 bases). CDR3 size: 13 residues. V gave up 8 bases and J gave up 2 bases, with 13 bases separating them. The germline CDR1 and CDR2 sequences are GTSNPN and SVGIG (reference sequence). The CDR3 is CAAEAGGNQPQHF. The CDR3 DNA is TGTGCCGCAGAGGCAGGGGGCAATCAGCCCCAGCATTTT.

The rearrangement joins TRBV6-5 to TRBJ2-7; 7 bases match TRBD2. The CDR3 consists of 15 residues. Germline V gives CDR1 MNHEY, CDR2 SVGAGI. V shed 6 bases and J 2 bases; nucleotides not matched to a gene: 10. The CDR3 sequence: CASSPFTGGTYEQYF. The CDR3 DNA reads TGTGCCAGCAGCCCCTTTACCGGGGGGACCTACGAGCAGTACTTC.

The chain combines TRBV3-1 (or the pseudogene TRBV3-2) with TRBJ1-1; tentatively, D is TRBD1 (5 bases). Trimming cost V 3 bases and J 8 bases, with 10 bases left between them. This CDR3 has 12 amino acids. Germline assignment: CDR1 LGHDT and CDR2 YNNKEL (reference sequence). CDR3 DNA sequence: TGTGCCAGCAGCCAGGGGGGGAGGGAAGCTTTCTTT. Translating gives CASSQGGREAFF.

The chain uses TRBV7-2 and TRBJ2-2; D ambiguous. Trimming removed 5 bases from V and 0 bases from J, with 10 bases in between. This CDR3 has 15 amino acids. The V gene's germline CDR1 is SGHTA and CDR2 FQGNSA. For the CDR3, the DNA is TGTGCCAGCAGCCGTGGGCCCGCGAACACCGGGGAGCTGTTTTTT. Translation gives CASSRGPANTGELFF.

This rearrangement joins TRBV5-6 to TRBJ2-1; D may be TRBD1 (6 bases). Trimming took 0 bases from V and 4 from J, leaving 11 bases between them. Germline-derived CDR1 and CDR2 are SGHDT and YYEEEE. This CDR3 has 15 residues. CDR3 coding DNA: TGTGCCAGCAGCTTGGACAGGGTTGGTTACAATGAGCAGTTCTTC. It translates to CASSLDRVGYNEQFF.